These 30 T cell receptor beta chains were sequenced from one sample in a study of blood T cell repertoires in COVID-19. The assay was immunoSEQ multiplex PCR, and TCRdb's table has in-frame clones only and misses some. The repertoire holds roughly 300,000 clones, 80% to 90% seen once, with approximately 7.8% in the top ten. The sample consisted of peripheral blood. Receptors were obtained from a woman aged 50 to 60 who had recovered from COVID-19.

The table lists this clone with a count of one. The gene calls are TRBV11-2 and TRBJ2-1; 7 bases are shared with TRBD2. Germline CDR1 reads SGHAT; CDR2 reads FQNNGV. The CDR3 has 15 amino acids. Losses at the gene ends were 6 bases for V and 3 bases for J; bases not matched to a gene: 8. The CDR3 DNA follows: TGTGCCAGCAGACCAGCGGGACTTATCTACAATGAGCAGTTCTTC. This codes for CASRPAGLIYNEQFF.

This clone was observed once. V and J are TRBV15 and TRBJ1-4; 9 bases are shared with TRBD1. The CDR3 runs to 15 residues. Germline V gene lookup returns CDR1 LNHNV and CDR2 YYDKDF (reference sequence). The V and J ends lost 1 base and 6 bases, in that order; junction bases with no gene match: 3. CDR3 amino acids: CATSRADRGDEKLFF. The CDR3 DNA reads TGTGCCACCAGCAGAGCCGACAGGGGGGATGAAAAACTGTTTTTT.

The table lists this clone with a count of one. The V call is TRBV28, the J call TRBJ1-4; TRBD1 matches at 9 bases. The V gene's germline CDR1 is MDHEN and CDR2 SYDVKM. The CDR3 contains 15 residues. The ends lost 4 bases at V and 7 bases at J; junction bases unmatched: 7. The CDR3 is CASSSPGQGSEKLFF. In nucleotides, the CDR3 is TGTGCCAGCAGTTCCCCGGGACAGGGATCTGAAAAACTGTTTTTT.

The rearrangement uses TRBV5-6 and TRBJ2-7, with D unresolved. The V gene lost 0 bases and the J gene lost 2 bases, with 15 bases spanning the gap. CDR3 length: 16 residues. Germline V CDR1 and CDR2: SGHDT, YYEEEE. The CDR3 loop reads CASSLVQASTPYEQYF. CDR3 DNA sequence: TGTGCCAGCAGCTTGGTTCAGGCTTCAACACCCTACGAGCAGTACTTC.

This chain joins TRBV4-3 and TRBJ1-2; 8 bases line up with TRBD1. The CDR3 has 16 residues. V lost 0 bases, J lost 5 bases, and 8 bases stayed unmatched. CDR1 is LGHNA, CDR2 YSLEER, per germline. CDR3 region: CASSQDWTGNRYGYTF. The CDR3 region has the DNA TGCGCCAGCAGCCAAGATTGGACAGGGAATCGTTATGGCTACACCTTC.

To note about this clone: Within the sample, other DNA sequences also encode this same CDR3. This chain connects TRBV20-1 to TRBJ1-1; D uncertain. CDR3 size: 12 residues. V was pared by 3 bases and J by 3 bases, with 8 bases between. CDR1 and CDR2 from the germline V gene are DFQATT and SNEGSKA (reference sequence). The CDR3 loop reads CSASPRDTEAFF. CDR3 nucleotides: TGCAGTGCTAGTCCCCGGGACACTGAAGCTTTCTTT.

The rearrangement joins TRBV21-1 to TRBJ2-5; the listed D gene, TRBD1, was not tested against the DNA. TRBV21-1 is a listed pseudogene. CDR3 size: 16 residues. The CDR3 DNA is TGTGCCAGCAGCAAAGGAACAAAAAACAGGGGAGAGACCCAGTACTTC. Translated, it gives CASSKGTKNRGETQYF.

V and J are TRBV7-2 and TRBJ2-1; maybe TRBD2 (6 bases). The CDR3 has 15 amino acids. V gave up 5 bases and J gave up 4 bases, with 15 bases separating them. Per germline, CDR1 SGHTA and CDR2 FQGNSA. CDR3 coding DNA: TGTGCCAGCAGCCCGGCGGGGCGGACGTACAATGAGCAGTTCTTC. This codes for CASSPAGRTYNEQFF.

V gene TRBV7-2 combines with J gene TRBJ1-2; 8 nucleotides agree with TRBD1. This CDR3 has 14 residues. The V and J ends lost 3 bases and 7 bases, in that order; junction bases with no gene match: 7. Germline CDR1 SGHTA, CDR2 FQGNSA. The CDR3: CASSFPGGVSGYTF. CDR3 DNA: TGTGCCAGCAGCTTTCCAGGGGGCGTAAGTGGCTACACCTTC.

This clone was seen just once. This chain connects TRBV6-5 to TRBJ2-1, with 8 bases aligning to TRBD2. With V trimmed by 6 bases and J by 1 base, 5 bases remained unmatched. The germline V gene has CDR1 MNHEY and CDR2 SVGAGI. The CDR3 length is 15 residues. The CDR3 DNA is TGTGCCAGCAGCACTCGGGGGGGGTCCTACAATGAGCAGTTCTTC. Translating gives CASSTRGGSYNEQFF.

The genes are TRBV5-1 and TRBJ2-2; TRBD2 matches 10 bases. The CDR3 loop spans 16 amino acids. CDR1 is SGHRS and CDR2 is YFSETQ in the germline V gene. V trimming: 1 base; J trimming: 4 bases; junction bases outside the gene matches: 4. The CDR3 nucleotides read TGCGCCAGCAGCTTGAGGGCTAGCGGGGGCACCGGGGAGCTGTTTTTT. It is translated as CASSLRASGGTGELFF.

The chain has TRBV7-8 and TRBJ1-6; D remains ambiguous. Germline loops: CDR1 SGHVS, CDR2 FQNEAQ. Trimming stripped 1 base from V and 5 bases from J, with 6 bases between. This CDR3 is 14 amino acids long. The CDR3 sequence: CASSLGSDNSPLHF. The CDR3 DNA follows: TGTGCCAGCAGCTTAGGGTCAGATAATTCACCCCTCCACTTT.

The V call is TRBV11-3, the J call TRBJ2-3, with 9 bases identical to TRBD2. Trimming took 1 base from V and 6 from J; bases not matched to a gene: 11. Germline V gene lookup returns CDR1 SGHNT and CDR2 YENEEA. CDR3 size: 17 residues. Written as DNA, the CDR3 is TGTGCCAGCAGCTTAGTAACGGCTAGCGGGGTCTTTGATACGCAGTATTTT. Translation: CASSLVTASGVFDTQYF.

CDR3 region: CASSRTLEELFF. The DNA of the CDR3 is TGTGCCAGCAGCCGAACCTTAGAGGAGCTGTTTTTT. This chain uses TRBV6-5 with TRBJ2-2; unclear D gene. CDR1 and CDR2 (germline): MNHEY, SVGAGI. The V end lost 6 bases, the J end lost 10 bases, and 12 bases lay between the germline ends. CDR3 size: 12 residues.

The V gene is TRBV4-3, the J gene TRBJ2-2; maybe TRBD2 (5 bases). The CDR3 is 13 residues long. CDR1 and CDR2 from the germline V gene are LGHNA and YSLEER. Trimming took 2 bases from V and 7 from J, leaving 8 bases between them. CDR3 in amino acids: CASSQHGGGELFF. The CDR3 DNA follows: TGCGCCAGCAGCCAACACGGAGGCGGGGAGCTGTTTTTT.

This clone was detected once. The chain joins TRBV20-1 to TRBJ2-1, with a weak D call TRBD2 (6 bases). The CDR3 extends over 11 amino acids. Per germline, CDR1 DFQATT and CDR2 SNEGSKA (reference sequence). Trimming stripped 1 base from V and 9 bases from J, with 7 bases between. The CDR3 sequence is CSARVSGEQFF. The CDR3, as DNA: TGCAGTGCTAGAGTTAGCGGTGAGCAGTTCTTC.

The rearrangement links TRBV5-5 to TRBJ2-3; D is perhaps TRBD1 (6 bases). V lost 4 bases to trimming and J lost 4 bases, with 22 bases between them. CDR1 is SGHKS, CDR2 YYEKEE, per germline (reference sequence). The CDR3 has 17 amino acids. CDR3 amino acids: CASSVGPDSGRPDTQYF. CDR3 nucleotides: TGTGCCAGCAGCGTGGGGCCGGACAGCGGCCGCCCAGATACGCAGTATTTT.

V usage is TRBV27 and J usage is TRBJ2-3, with no clear D. CDR3 length: 15 amino acids. V was shortened by 4 bases and J by 0 bases, with 11 bases between the two germline ends. CDR1 and CDR2 from the germline V gene are MNHEY and SMNVEV (reference sequence). The CDR3 spells CASSSTTTSTDTQYF. The CDR3 DNA follows: TGTGCCAGCAGTTCAACTACAACTAGCACAGATACGCAGTATTTT.

Written as DNA, the CDR3 is TGTGCCAGCTCCTCATCCGGCGGGCAGTACTTC. Protein sequence: CASSSSGGQYF. The chain employs TRBV4-2 and TRBJ2-7, with no clear D. Germline V CDR1 and CDR2: LGHNA, YNFKEQ. CDR3 length: 11 amino acids. V was pared by 8 bases and J by 9 bases, with 14 bases between.

The chain combines TRBV28 with TRBJ1-1, with 7 bases that match TRBD1. This CDR3 comprises 13 residues. V dropped 10 bases and J dropped 3; count of bases not matched to a gene: 8. Germline values: CDR1 MDHEN, CDR2 SYDVKM. DNA of the CDR3: TGTGCCACCAGGGACAGCTACCACACTGAAGCTTTCTTT. It translates to CATRDSYHTEAFF.

The chain joins TRBV19 to TRBJ2-3; 7 bases are shared with TRBD2. J was trimmed by 2 bases and V by 3 bases; bases with no gene match: 8. Germline loops: CDR1 LNHDA, CDR2 SQIVND (reference sequence). CDR3 length: 16 amino acids. The CDR3 loop reads CASSIQAGTPTDTQYF. The CDR3 region has the DNA TGTGCCAGTAGTATTCAAGCGGGAACTCCCACAGATACGCAGTATTTT.

This sequence joins TRBV19 and TRBJ2-2; 11 bases fit TRBD2. The CDR3 has 15 residues. The V gene end was trimmed by 6 bases and the J gene end by 4 bases; junction bases not matched to a gene: 4. Per the germline V gene, CDR1 is LNHDA and CDR2 is SQIVND (reference sequence). The CDR3 bases are TGTGCCAGTAGGGCTAGCGGGAGGCCCACCGGGGAGCTGTTTTTT. Its translation is CASRASGRPTGELFF.

Concerning this clone itself: One end of the junction does not line up with germline, which may come from a read error. For the CDR3, the DNA is TGTGCCAGCAGCCTAGCCCCTACAGGGGGCTTTGGCTACACCTTC. Amino acids: CASSLAPTGGFGYTF. The V call is TRBV7-2, the J call TRBJ1-2, with 9 bases fitting TRBD1. This CDR3 is built from 15 residues. Germline CDR1 SGHTA, CDR2 FQGNSA.

The V call is TRBV28, the J call TRBJ2-5, with TRBD2 identical over 9 bases. Germline loops: CDR1 MDHEN, CDR2 SYDVKM. Trimming at V came to 1 base and at J to 6 bases, leaving 12 bases not matched to a gene. CDR3 size: 17 residues. DNA of the CDR3: TGTGCCAGCAGTTTATCCCCACGACTAGCGGAGTTCAAGACCCAGTACTTC. Translation gives CASSLSPRLAEFKTQYF.

The chain recombines TRBV13 with TRBJ2-3; perhaps TRBD2 as D (5 bases). Looked up from germline, CDR1 is PRHDT and CDR2 is FYEKMQ (reference sequence). V was clipped by 3 bases and J by 3 bases, with 10 bases between them. The CDR3 contains 14 residues. CDR3 DNA sequence: TGTGCCAGCAGCTTGATGGGAGTAACAGATACGCAGTATTTT. This encodes CASSLMGVTDTQYF.

This clone was counted a single time. In DNA form, the CDR3 reads TGTGCCAGCAGTGTTACCGGGAGGGAGAACACCGGGGAGCTGTTTTTT. This codes for CASSVTGRENTGELFF. This sequence joins TRBV2 and TRBJ2-2, with 8 bases fitting TRBD2. V dropped 4 bases and J dropped 1; count of bases not matched to a gene: 5. CDR1 and CDR2 (germline): SNHLY, FYNNEI. There are 16 residues in the CDR3.

The DNA for the CDR3 is TGTGCCTGGAAACGTCAGCGTTTCTCTGGAAACACCATATATTTT. Protein: CAWKRQRFSGNTIYF. This rearrangement joins TRBV30 to TRBJ1-3; D gene uncertain. CDR1 and CDR2 (germline): GTSNPN, SVGIG (reference sequence). CDR3 length equals 15 residues. Trimming stripped 4 bases from V and 0 bases from J, with 13 bases between.

V gene TRBV7-9 combines with J gene TRBJ2-1, with 8 bases matching TRBD2. The ends lost 5 bases at V and 2 bases at J; junction bases unmatched: 8. Per germline, CDR1 SEHNR and CDR2 FQNEAQ (reference sequence). The length of the CDR3 is 16 residues. The CDR3 protein is CASSPRLALTYNEQFF. The CDR3 DNA follows: TGTGCCAGCAGCCCGCGACTAGCGCTTACCTACAATGAGCAGTTCTTC.

This rearrangement joins TRBV6-1 to TRBJ1-5; D not certain. The CDR3 is made up of 16 amino acids. Germline V gene data show CDR1 as MNHNS and CDR2 as SASEGT. V lost 2 bases and J lost 3, with 14 bases in between. The CDR3 DNA reads TGTGCCAGCAGTGAATGGTTGCTAGCCGACAATCAGCCCCAGCATTTT. Residues: CASSEWLLADNQPQHF.

The chain employs TRBV19 and TRBJ1-1, with D tentatively TRBD1 (6 bases). Trimming stripped 11 bases from V and 3 bases from J, with 16 bases between. Germline-derived CDR1 and CDR2 are LNHDA and SQIVND (reference sequence). The CDR3 runs to 13 residues. The CDR3 loop reads CAPQLGGDTEAFF. The CDR3 bases are TGTGCCCCACAACTAGGGGGGGACACTGAAGCTTTCTTT.